The present entry profiles one T cell receptor (beta chain) with its context. Its antigen is unknown. The protocol attached unique molecular identifiers to individual cDNA molecules. TCRdb reprocessed the 5' RACE reads via MiXCR and lists one record per CDR3 protein. The sample shows tens of thousands of distinct CDR3 sequences, roughly 15% of them seen only once. This sample stems from a study of early T cells in non-severe SARS-CoV-2 infection. Across the whole study: The chains were unpaired, and the sequenced material was bulk RNA from unsorted whole blood. Overall study results and limits: The matching step, a VDJdb search, favored anti-spike CD8 responses and missed private and CD4 specificities.

The sequencing input was whole blood. The TCR comes from an adult who was a healthcare worker with PCR-confirmed SARS-CoV-2 infection or an uninfected control (not recorded which).

The CDR3 bases are TGTGCCAGCAGTCCCGCAGGGGGACGAGTCTCTGGAAACACCATATATTTT. It translates to CASSPAGGRVSGNTIYF. The chain has TRBV12-3 or TRBV12-4 and TRBJ1-3; TRBD1 aligns across 7 bases. This CDR3 comprises 17 residues. V lost 5 bases, J lost 0 bases, and 10 bases stayed unmatched.